This T cell receptor beta chain is from a study of T cells in Graves' hyperthyroidism and ophthalmopathy. Authors of the study amplified TCR beta CDR3 regions from RNA transcripts. An initial round of RT-PCR targeting the TCR CDR3 relied on the HTBI primer set. TCRdb reprocessed the multiplex PCR reads via MiXCR and lists one record per CDR3 protein. The sample contains hundreds of thousands of distinct CDR3 sequences, about 14% of which appear only once. At least ten counts were recorded for this clonotype. The V end lost 6 bases, the J end lost 2 bases, and 20 bases lay between the germline ends. The CDR3 has 15 amino acids. CDR1 DFQATT and CDR2 SNEGSKA come from the germline V gene (reference sequence).

The chain links TRBV20-1 to TRBJ2-7, with D perhaps matching TRBD2 (6 bases). Sequencing was carried out using blood. This clonotype was obtained from a middle-aged woman with Graves' ophthalmopathy. CDR3 region: CSAPGMGLTAYEQYF. The CDR3, as DNA: TGCAGTGCCCCCGGAATGGGACTGACTGCCTACGAGCAGTACTTC.